Listed below are T cell receptor beta chains from one sample, sequenced in a study of blood T cell repertoires in COVID-19. Produced via immunoSEQ multiplex PCR; TCRdb's table is partial and in-frame only. The sample holds 270,000 or so clones, 80% to 90% seen once. The source material was peripheral blood. Receptors were obtained from a woman in her 40s who had recovered from COVID-19. Both conserved end residues are part of each CDR3. The D gene is left open where the match is weak. Size is stated for part of the rows, as once, few or many counts, or as a class when the clone is expanded.

J,V,D,size,CDR3,DNA
TRBJ1-4,TRBV7-2,-,-,CASSLAWGLNEKLFF,TGTGCCAGCAGCTTAGCATGGGGGCTTAATGAAAAACTGTTTTTT
TRBJ1-6,TRBV28,-,-,CASSLLGSPLHF,TGTGCCAGCAGTTTACTTGGCTCACCCCTCCACTTT
TRBJ1-2,TRBV27,TRBD1,-,CASSSPGQGGGYTF,TGTGCCAGCAGTTCCCCGGGACAGGGTGGGGGCTACACCTTC
TRBJ1-1,TRBV12-3/TRBV12-4,-,few,CASSPPGTPEAFF,TGTGCCAGCAGCCCCCCGGGGACACCTGAAGCTTTCTTT
TRBJ1-1,TRBV7-6,-,-,CASSLRTGLNTEAFF,TGTGCCAGCAGCTTGCGAACGGGGTTGAACACTGAAGCTTTCTTT
TRBJ2-2,TRBV29-1,-,-,CSVGVGPNTGELFF,TGCAGCGTTGGAGTGGGGCCCAACACCGGGGAGCTGTTTTTT
TRBJ2-1,TRBV9,TRBD2,few,CASSVRLAAEQFF,TGTGCCAGCAGCGTTCGACTAGCGGCTGAGCAGTTCTTC
TRBJ1-5,TRBV19,TRBD1,-,CASNIPGGWRESQHF,TGTGCCAGTAATATCCCAGGGGGCTGGAGGGAGTCCCAGCATTTT
TRBJ1-3,TRBV28,TRBD1,-,CASSSGTGGLSGNTIYF,TGTGCCAGCAGTTCCGGGACAGGGGGTTTGTCTGGAAACACCATATATTTT
TRBJ1-6,TRBV28,-,-,CASSLPGDSPLHF,TGTGCCAGCAGTTTGCCAGGGGATTCACCCCTCCACTTT
TRBJ2-3,TRBV7-9,TRBD2,-,CASSLAGAGGDEDTQYF,TGTGCCAGCAGCTTGGCCGGAGCGGGAGGAGATGAAGATACGCAGTATTTT
TRBJ2-3,TRBV10-3,-,-,CAITAGLTDTQYF,TGTGCCATCACGGCAGGGCTAACAGATACGCAGTATTTT
TRBJ1-4,TRBV9,-,-,CASTAGVGSEKLFF,TGTGCCAGCACCGCAGGGGTCGGGTCTGAAAAACTGTTTTTT
TRBJ2-1,TRBV12-3/TRBV12-4,TRBD2,-,CASSQMGLALFF,TGTGCCAGCAGTCAAATGGGACTAGCGCTGTTCTTC
TRBJ1-1,TRBV7-9,TRBD1,-,CASSLSQGANTEAFF,TGTGCCAGCAGCTTATCGCAGGGGGCGAACACTGAAGCTTTCTTT
TRBJ2-7,TRBV2,-,-,CASSADTDEQYF,TGTGCCAGCAGCGCGGACACAGACGAGCAGTACTTC
TRBJ1-2,TRBV3-1/TRBV3-2,-,once,CASSLEAGLKGYTF,TGTGCCAGCAGCCTCGAGGCAGGGCTGAAGGGCTACACCTTC
TRBJ2-7,TRBV25-1,-,-,CASTPLAGEQYF,TGTGCCAGCACCCCCTTGGCAGGCGAGCAGTACTTC
TRBJ1-3,TRBV9,-,-,CASSVASGVTGNTIYF,TGTGCCAGCAGCGTAGCTTCGGGGGTGACTGGAAACACCATATATTTT
TRBJ1-2,TRBV19,-,-,CASSVQAGDGYTF,TGTGCCAGTAGCGTTCAAGCGGGAGATGGCTACACCTTC
TRBJ2-1,TRBV4-3,-,-,CASSSYSASSYNEQFF,TGCGCCAGCAGCTCCTATAGCGCAAGCTCCTACAATGAGCAGTTCTTC
TRBJ1-1,TRBV10-1,-,-,CASSAKADTEAFF,TGCGCCAGCAGTGCCAAGGCGGACACTGAAGCTTTCTTT
TRBJ2-1,TRBV5-6,-,-,CASSFMTIQNYLLQFF,TGTGCCAGCAGCTTCATGACTATCCAGAATTATCTCCTACAGTTCTTC
TRBJ2-3,TRBV11-2,TRBD2,-,CASSLAGGTDTQYF,TGTGCCAGCAGCTTAGCGGGGGGGACAGATACGCAGTATTTT
TRBJ2-5,TRBV5-1,TRBD2,-,CASSLSETLSGGSQETQYF,TGCGCCAGCAGCTTGTCGGAGACTCTTAGCGGGGGGTCTCAAGAGACCCAGTACTTC
TRBJ2-5,TRBV18,TRBD2,-,CASSPGKAGVWETQYF,TGTGCCAGCTCACCCGGGAAAGCGGGAGTTTGGGAGACCCAGTACTTC
TRBJ2-3,TRBV24-1,TRBD1,-,CATSTGETTLPTQYF,TGTGCCACCTCCACAGGGGAGACAACGCTACCTACGCAGTATTTT
TRBJ1-2,TRBV6-2/TRBV6-3,TRBD1,-,CASSLAATGTYGYTF,TGTGCCAGCAGCTTGGCCGCGACAGGGACCTATGGCTACACCTTC
TRBJ1-2,TRBV6-1,-,-,CASSEWGIGDGYTF,TGTGCCAGCAGTGAATGGGGCATTGGGGATGGCTACACCTTC
TRBJ2-3,TRBV18,-,-,CASSSRDTQYF,TGTGCCAGCTCATCGAGAGATACGCAGTATTTT
TRBJ2-7,TRBV5-5,-,-,CASSLVHGSYEQYF,TGTGCCAGCAGCTTGGTACACGGGAGCTACGAGCAGTACTTC
TRBJ1-2,TRBV7-2,-,few,CASSLEGGVNYGYTF,TGTGCCAGCAGCCTGGAGGGTGGTGTGAACTATGGCTACACCTTC
TRBJ1-4,TRBV30,TRBD1,once,CAWSVIGTGEEKLFF,TGTGCCTGGAGTGTTATAGGGACAGGGGAGGAAAAACTGTTTTTT
TRBJ2-2,TRBV5-1,TRBD2,-,CASSLTSGGTNTGELFF,TGCGCCAGCAGCTTAACTAGCGGGGGCACTAACACCGGGGAGCTGTTTTTT
TRBJ1-6,TRBV6-6,TRBD1,once,CASKNADRANSPLHF,TGTGCCAGCAAAAACGCCGACAGGGCGAATTCACCCCTCCACTTT
TRBJ2-3,TRBV7-9,-,-,CASSLAGRGPDTQYF,TGTGCCAGCAGCTTAGCGGGGCGGGGTCCAGATACGCAGTATTTT
TRBJ2-7,TRBV12-3/TRBV12-4,-,once,CASSNSGYEQYF,TGTGCCAGCAGCAACTCAGGGTACGAGCAGTACTTC
TRBJ2-7,TRBV6-5,-,-,CASKPGSSYEQYF,TGTGCCAGCAAGCCGGGTTCATCCTACGAGCAGTACTTC
TRBJ2-3,TRBV5-1,TRBD1,once,CASSWGTVGVSDTQYF,TGCGCCAGCAGCTGGGGGACAGTTGGAGTTTCAGATACGCAGTATTTT
TRBJ2-5,TRBV2,TRBD2,-,CASNTGGAFQTQYF,TGTGCCAGCAATACCGGGGGGGCCTTTCAGACCCAGTACTTC
TRBJ2-2,TRBV9,TRBD2,-,CASSLGLAGAGTGELFF,TGTGCCAGCAGCCTGGGACTAGCGGGGGCCGGGACCGGGGAGCTGTTTTTT
TRBJ2-2,TRBV7-8,TRBD2,-,CASSLDENGEGYGELFF,TGTGCCAGCAGCTTGGACGAGAATGGGGAGGGGTACGGGGAGCTGTTTTTT